The 30 T cell receptor beta chains reported below all come from one sample, sequenced in a study of blood T cell repertoires in COVID-19. This table comes from immunoSEQ multiplex PCR, and its TCRdb copy is limited to in-frame clones, with some not included. The table records 150,000 or so clones, roughly 80% of them present only once. The source material was peripheral blood. These receptors all come from a woman aged 55-75 years with acute or convalescent COVID-19.

CDR3 sequence reads: CASSPNVDSNQPQHF. The CDR3 nucleotides are TGTGCCAGCAGCCCAAACGTAGATAGCAATCAGCCCCAGCATTTT. The chain couples TRBV7-9 to TRBJ1-5; D remains ambiguous. Germline V gives CDR1 SEHNR, CDR2 FQNEAQ (reference sequence). V was pared by 5 bases and J by 0 bases, with 11 bases between. The CDR3 is made up of 15 amino acids. The full variable domain, with the rest looked up from reference TRBV7-9 and TRBJ1-5, is DTGVSQNPRHKITKRGQNVTFRCDPISEHNRLYWYRQTLGQGPEFLTYFQNEAQLEKSRLLSDRFSAERPKGSFSTLEIQRTEQGDSAMYLCASSPNVDSNQPQHFGDGTRLSIL.

This chain uses TRBV6-5 with TRBJ1-1, with D uncertain. V was cut by 6 bases and J by 0 bases, with 8 bases left in between. This CDR3 spans 13 amino acids. Germline assignment: CDR1 MNHEY and CDR2 SVGAGI. The CDR3 sequence: CASRNSMNTEAFF. The CDR3 DNA reads as TGTGCCAGCAGGAATAGTATGAACACTGAAGCTTTCTTT.

This clone was found many times. V is TRBV30 and J is TRBJ2-5, with 8 positions matching TRBD2. CDR3 length equals 15 residues. In germline, CDR1 is GTSNPN, CDR2 SVGIG (reference sequence). CDR3 sequence (DNA): TGTGCTCGGGGGGGTGTTCTTGGAGCATTGCAGACCCAGTACTTC. This gives the protein CARGGVLGALQTQYF.

The V and J genes are TRBV18 and TRBJ1-1; the D gene is possibly TRBD1 (5 bases). The CDR3 loop spans 16 amino acids. Germline V gene lookup returns CDR1 KGHSH and CDR2 LQKENI. V lost 6 bases and J lost 1, with 18 bases in between. As DNA, the CDR3 is TGTGCCAGCTCCTTCCTACCCCCCCAGGGGAACACTGAAGCTTTCTTT. It translates to CASSFLPPQGNTEAFF. Full variable domain (rest looked up from reference TRBV18 and TRBJ1-1): NAGVMQNPRHLVRRRGQEARLRCSPMKGHSHVYWYRQLPEEGLKFMVYLQKENIIDESGMPKERFSAEFPKEGPSILRIQQVVRGDSAAYFCASSFLPPQGNTEAFFGQGTRLTVV.

The rearrangement uses TRBV5-4 and TRBJ2-1; 15 bases line up with TRBD2. The CDR3 spans 16 residues. Germline V gene data show CDR1 as SGHNT and CDR2 as YYREEE (reference sequence). V lost 4 bases, J lost 5 bases, and 4 bases stayed unmatched. CDR3: CASSQGTSGGNNEQFF. The CDR3 DNA is TGTGCCAGCAGCCAGGGGACTAGCGGGGGGAACAATGAGCAGTTCTTC.

This clone was recorded once. The V call is TRBV5-8, the J call TRBJ2-5; 15 bases are shared with TRBD2. There are 17 residues in the CDR3. CDR1 is SGHTS, CDR2 YDEGEE, per germline. Losses at the gene ends were 4 bases for V and 2 bases for J; bases not matched to a gene: 6. CDR3: CASSEGLAGGLQETQYF. CDR3 in DNA: TGTGCCAGCAGCGAGGGACTAGCGGGGGGCCTACAAGAGACCCAGTACTTC.

This chain uses TRBV29-1 with TRBJ1-4, with a weak D call TRBD1 (6 bases). Looked up from germline, CDR1 is SQVTM and CDR2 is ANQGSEA. V lost 7 bases and J 1 base, leaving 10 bases between the germline ends. This CDR3 region has 13 residues. The CDR3 DNA reads as TGCAGCGCCGGACAGCGAACTAATGAAAAACTGTTTTTT. Translating gives CSAGQRTNEKLFF.

The chain links TRBV14 to TRBJ2-5, with TRBD2 matching over 8 bases. The CDR3 sequence is 16 residues long. V lost 1 base and J lost 3; bases outside the gene matches: 7. Germline CDR1 SGHDN, CDR2 FVKESK. CDR3 DNA sequence: TGTGCCAGCAGCCAAGGTTTGATAGCGGGGAAAGAGACCCAGTACTTC. It codes for CASSQGLIAGKETQYF.

This chain uses TRBV7-2 with TRBJ2-3; D perhaps matches TRBD2 (7 bases). Germline CDR1 and CDR2: SGHTA and FQGNSA. The CDR3 is 16 residues long. The V end lost 5 bases, the J end lost 0 bases, and 15 bases lay between the germline ends. The chain's CDR3 is CASSPEAGTSTDTQYF. Here the CDR3 DNA reads TGTGCCAGCAGCCCAGAAGCGGGGACAAGCACAGATACGCAGTATTTT.

The chain combines TRBV18 with TRBJ1-2; 7 nucleotides line up with TRBD1. The germline V gene has CDR1 KGHSH and CDR2 LQKENI. CDR3 length: 13 amino acids. The ends lost 5 bases at V and 6 bases at J; junction bases unmatched: 6. The CDR3 spells CASSSRDRDGYTF. The DNA for the CDR3 is TGTGCCAGCTCATCCCGGGACAGAGATGGCTACACCTTC. The full variable domain, with the rest looked up from reference TRBV18 and TRBJ1-2, is NAGVMQNPRHLVRRRGQEARLRCSPMKGHSHVYWYRQLPEEGLKFMVYLQKENIIDESGMPKERFSAEFPKEGPSILRIQQVVRGDSAAYFCASSSRDRDGYTFGSGTRLTVV.

This clone has a handful of counts. The J gene is TRBJ1-4, the V gene TRBV4-2; D possibly corresponds to TRBD1 (6 bases). Germline CDR1 is LGHNA and CDR2 is YNFKEQ. The V gene lost 3 bases and the J gene lost 2 bases, with 13 bases spanning the gap. CDR3 length equals 16 residues. In nucleotides, the CDR3 is TGTGCCAGCAGCCACCCCGACAGGTCGACTAATGAAAAACTGTTTTTT. This codes for CASSHPDRSTNEKLFF.

The V and J genes are TRBV2 and TRBJ1-1; no reliable D call. The V gene lost 3 bases and the J gene lost 6 bases, with 8 bases spanning the gap. The CDR3 contains 12 residues. CDR1 is SNHLY, CDR2 FYNNEI, per germline. CDR3 loop: CASSENFSEAFF. CDR3 sequence (DNA): TGTGCCAGCAGTGAGAACTTCTCTGAAGCTTTCTTT.

The sample holds one count of this clone. The CDR3 DNA sequence: TGTGCCAGCAGTTCGCAGGTGACCACTGAAGCTTTCTTT. Translated, it gives CASSSQVTTEAFF. The V gene is TRBV27, the J gene TRBJ1-1; D is ambiguous. With 4 bases removed from V and 4 bases from J, the gap between germline ends came to 10 bases. CDR3 size: 13 residues. Per the germline V gene, CDR1 is MNHEY and CDR2 is SMNVEV (reference sequence).

This clone was counted only a few times. This chain links TRBV5-1 with TRBJ2-1; TRBD1 is a possible D gene (6 bases). Trimming left V 4 bases short and J 0 bases short, with 14 bases between. This CDR3 has 16 residues. The germline V gene has CDR1 SGHRS and CDR2 YFSETQ. This chain's CDR3 is CASSLTGLTSYNEQFF. The CDR3 DNA reads TGCGCCAGCAGCCTCACAGGGCTGACCTCCTACAATGAGCAGTTCTTC.

The CDR3 reads CASSYPDRVGNTIYF. The CDR3 DNA sequence: TGTGCCAGCAGTTACCCCGACAGGGTTGGAAACACCATATATTTT. The chain is built from TRBV6-6 and TRBJ1-3, with 7 bases lining up with TRBD1. This CDR3 comprises 15 residues. The J segment lost 3 bases and the V segment lost 2 bases, leaving 4 bases of the junction unmatched. Germline loops: CDR1 MNHNY, CDR2 SVGAGI (reference sequence).

The chain links TRBV6-5 to TRBJ1-6; 7 bases agree with TRBD1. The CDR3 is 15 amino acids. The V gene's germline CDR1 is MNHEY and CDR2 SVGAGI. Losses at the gene ends were 2 bases for V and 9 bases for J; bases not matched to a gene: 7. The CDR3 DNA reads as TGTGCCAGCAGTTACACCCGACAGGGCGGTTCACCCCTCCACTTT. Its protein product is CASSYTRQGGSPLHF.

This clone has only one observation. The chain recombines TRBV7-3 with TRBJ2-2; no firm D call. CDR1 is SGHTA, CDR2 FQGTGA, per germline. V shed 2 bases and J shed 0 bases, with 7 bases lying between them. The CDR3 loop spans 15 amino acids. In DNA form, the CDR3 reads TGTGCCAGCAGCTTACGTCGCGCGAACACCGGGGAGCTGTTTTTT. This sequence encodes CASSLRRANTGELFF.

V is TRBV2 and J is TRBJ1-5; no reliable D call. This CDR3 has 13 amino acids. Germline V lookup: CDR1 SNHLY, CDR2 FYNNEI. Deletions cut 9 bases from V and 9 bases from J, with 18 bases between. CDR3 region: CASKRLPVWPQHF. CDR3 nucleotide sequence: TGTGCCAGTAAGAGACTTCCCGTTTGGCCCCAGCATTTT. The whole variable domain, remainder taken from reference TRBV2 and TRBJ1-5, is EPEVTQTPSHQVTQMGQEVILRCVPISNHLYFYWYRQILGQKVEFLVSFYNNEISEKSEIFDDQFSVERPDGSNFTLKIRSTKLEDSAMYFCASKRLPVWPQHFGDGTRLSIL.

V gene TRBV27 combines with J gene TRBJ1-5; D unresolved. The V end was cut by 6 bases, the J end by 10 bases, with 13 bases between. The V gene's germline CDR1 is MNHEY and CDR2 SMNVEV (reference sequence). CDR3 length: 12 amino acids. The DNA of the CDR3 is TGTGCCAGCAGCACCCCCGGTTTACCCCAGCATTTT. Residues: CASSTPGLPQHF.

V gene TRBV27 combines with J gene TRBJ1-1; D perhaps matches TRBD1 (5 bases). V shed 6 bases and J shed 5 bases, with 16 bases lying between them. This CDR3 spans 14 amino acids. Germline V lookup: CDR1 MNHEY, CDR2 SMNVEV (reference sequence). The chain's CDR3 is CASSVGGYGTEAFF. CDR3 sequence (DNA): TGTGCCAGCAGCGTCGGGGGGTACGGGACTGAAGCTTTCTTT.

V gene TRBV4-2 combines with J gene TRBJ2-7, with 10 bases fitting TRBD1. J lost 3 bases, V lost 4 bases, and 3 bases had no gene match. CDR1 is LGHNA and CDR2 is YNFKEQ in the germline V gene. The CDR3 spans 14 residues. Here the CDR3 DNA reads TGTGCCAGCAGCCGAGACAGGGGGCGCTACGAGCAGTACTTC. This gives the protein CASSRDRGRYEQYF.

J is TRBJ2-5 and V is TRBV2; D call uncertain. The V and J ends lost 6 bases and 4 bases respectively, with 3 bases between them. CDR1 SNHLY and CDR2 FYNNEI come from the germline V gene. This CDR3 is 10 amino acids long. The CDR3 DNA sequence: TGTGCCAGCAGCAGAGAGACCCAGTACTTC. This encodes CASSRETQYF. The variable domain in full, with the rest retrieved from reference TRBV2 and TRBJ2-5, is EPEVTQTPSHQVTQMGQEVILRCVPISNHLYFYWYRQILGQKVEFLVSFYNNEISEKSEIFDDQFSVERPDGSNFTLKIRSTKLEDSAMYFCASSRETQYFGPGTRLLVL.

The rearrangement links TRBV10-1 to TRBJ2-2; tentatively, D is TRBD1 (6 bases). V lost 2 bases and J 5 bases, leaving 9 bases between the germline ends. CDR1 WNHNN and CDR2 SYGVQD come from the germline V gene (reference sequence). The CDR3 sequence is 14 residues long. For the CDR3, the DNA is TGCGCCAGCAGTGAGCCAGGGGAAACCGGGGAGCTGTTTTTT. Protein product: CASSEPGETGELFF.

The chain employs TRBV30 and TRBJ1-6; D is perhaps TRBD1 (5 bases). Germline V gene sequence: CDR1 GTSNPN, CDR2 SVGIG (reference sequence). Trimming stripped 7 bases from V and 6 bases from J, with 13 bases between. CDR3 size: 13 residues. The CDR3 region is CASRGAPNSPLHF. The CDR3 bases are TGTGCCTCACGCGGGGCGCCTAATTCACCCCTCCACTTT.

V usage is TRBV4-1 and J usage is TRBJ1-2; 9 nucleotides align to TRBD1. The CDR3 is 14 amino acids. The germline V gene encodes CDR1 MGHRA and CDR2 YSYEKL. The V and J ends lost 0 bases and 7 bases, in that order; junction bases with no gene match: 3. CDR3 sequence (DNA): TGCGCCAGCAGCCAAGAACAGGGGGCGGGTGGCTACACCTTC. Protein: CASSQEQGAGGYTF.

The rearrangement links TRBV18 to TRBJ1-2, with a tentative D call TRBD1 (5 bases). V lost 8 bases and J 9 bases, leaving 16 bases between the germline ends. CDR1 is KGHSH, CDR2 LQKENI, per germline. The CDR3 runs 12 residues. In DNA form, the CDR3 reads TGTGCCAGCACTCCCGCAGGGTCTAGCTACACCTTC. This translates into CASTPAGSSYTF.

V gene TRBV4-1 combines with J gene TRBJ1-2, with 8 bases matching TRBD1. CDR1 and CDR2 (germline): MGHRA, YSYEKL. With 2 bases clipped from V and 4 bases from J, the junction kept 6 bases outside the gene matches. The CDR3 totals 15 residues. CDR3 residues: CASSQTTGEAYGYTF. The CDR3 nucleotides are TGCGCCAGCAGCCAAACGACAGGGGAGGCCTATGGCTACACCTTC.

This chain connects TRBV2 to TRBJ1-1; the D is unclear. The V end lost 8 bases, the J end lost 4 bases, and 17 bases lay between the germline ends. From germline, CDR1 is SNHLY and CDR2 FYNNEI. This CDR3 region has 14 residues. The CDR3 coding sequence is TGTGCCAGCGCGTTTACCGGAGGGAGCACTGAAGCTTTCTTT. It yields the protein CASAFTGGSTEAFF.

The chain couples TRBV23-1 to TRBJ2-2; TRBD1 matches at 7 bases. TRBV23-1 is known as an ORF, though its function is uncertain. V lost 3 bases and J lost 1; bases outside the gene matches: 8. This CDR3 comprises 17 residues. As DNA, the CDR3 is TGCGCCAGCAGTCAGGAACAGGGGAAGGGGAACACCGGGGAGCTGTTTTTT. Its translation is CASSQEQGKGNTGELFF.

This clone was picked up one time. The CDR3 loop reads CASSPQIGLPGGNTEAFF. CDR3 in DNA: TGTGCCAGCAGCCCACAAATCGGTCTTCCGGGGGGGAACACTGAAGCTTTCTTT. This sequence joins TRBV9 and TRBJ1-1, with D possibly being TRBD1 (5 bases). Germline V gives CDR1 SGDLS, CDR2 YYNGEE. Trimming removed 4 bases at V and 1 base at J, with 23 bases between. The CDR3 covers 18 residues.